These 8 T cell receptor beta chains were all obtained from the same sample, sequenced in a study of blood T cell repertoires in COVID-19. Method: immunoSEQ multiplex PCR; TCRdb's copy keeps in-frame clones and lacks some. The sample has under 500,000 clones, around 89% seen once. Sequenced input: PBMCs or T cells enriched from blood (not recorded which). These receptors were obtained from a man aged 30 to 39 who had recovered from COVID-19.

The rearrangement uses TRBV28 and TRBJ2-3; a possible D gene is TRBD1 (6 bases). Germline CDR1 and CDR2: MDHEN and SYDVKM. This CDR3 spans 16 amino acids. Trimming stripped 5 bases from V and 4 bases from J, with 19 bases between. CDR3 sequence: CASSPPFSEGADTQYF. The DNA of the CDR3 is TGTGCCAGCAGTCCCCCCTTTAGCGAGGGGGCAGATACGCAGTATTTT.

V gene TRBV30 combines with J gene TRBJ2-2; 8 nucleotides line up with TRBD2. CDR3 length equals 18 residues. V shed 0 bases and J 7 bases; nucleotides not matched to a gene: 16. Germline assignment: CDR1 GTSNPN and CDR2 SVGIG (reference sequence). CDR3: CAWSVVGRGIFRIGELFF. In DNA, the CDR3 is TGTGCCTGGAGTGTCGTCGGGAGGGGGATCTTTAGGATCGGGGAGCTGTTTTTT.

The chain has TRBV24-1 and TRBJ1-2; TRBD1 agrees at 10 bases. Germline CDR1 and CDR2: KGHDR and SFDVKD. The CDR3 length is 16 residues. V was clipped by 2 bases and J by 8 bases; unmatched bases: 10. For the CDR3, the DNA is TGTGCCACCAGTGATTCCCTGACAGGGGGCGATTCCGGCTACACCTTC. Protein: CATSDSLTGGDSGYTF.

V is TRBV28 and J is TRBJ2-5, with 7 bases identical to TRBD1. CDR3 length equals 13 residues. Trimming cost V 6 bases and J 0 bases; bases outside gene matches: 1. Germline loops: CDR1 MDHEN, CDR2 SYDVKM. The CDR3: CASRTGHQETQYF. The CDR3, as DNA: TGTGCCAGCAGGACAGGGCACCAAGAGACCCAGTACTTC.

The count of this clone is one. The chain carries TRBV10-3 and TRBJ1-1; 7 bases are a match to TRBD1. Germline V lookup: CDR1 ENHRY, CDR2 SYGVKD. V lost 10 bases and J lost 0; bases outside the gene matches: 8. The CDR3 has 14 amino acids. Here the CDR3 reads CATLRTGMNTEAFF. The CDR3 DNA is TGTGCCACCTTGAGGACAGGCATGAACACTGAAGCTTTCTTT.

This clone was seen just once. The J gene is TRBJ2-1, the V gene TRBV2; 8 bases align to TRBD2. Trimming at V came to 5 bases and at J to 1 base, leaving 4 bases not matched to a gene. CDR3 size: 15 residues. Germline CDR1 and CDR2: SNHLY and FYNNEI. This CDR3 reads CASSLLAESYNEQFF. CDR3 nucleotide sequence: TGTGCCAGCAGTCTACTAGCGGAATCCTACAATGAGCAGTTCTTC.

The V and J genes are TRBV28 and TRBJ1-5; 7 positions agree with TRBD1. Germline lookup yields CDR1 MDHEN and CDR2 SYDVKM. J gave up 4 bases and V 5 bases, and 5 bases lay outside the gene matches. The CDR3 runs to 14 residues. CDR3 DNA sequence: TGTGCCAGCAGTCCCGGACAGGCTAATCAGCCCCAGCATTTT. Amino acids: CASSPGQANQPQHF.

This sequence joins TRBV2 and TRBJ2-7; 11 nucleotides match TRBD2. V gave up 6 bases and J gave up 5 bases; unmatched junction bases: 9. Per germline, CDR1 SNHLY and CDR2 FYNNEI. The CDR3 spans 15 residues. The CDR3 loop is CASRDTSGSFDEQYF. Written as DNA, the CDR3 is TGTGCCAGCAGGGATACTAGCGGGAGTTTTGACGAGCAGTACTTC.